These T cell receptor beta chains were read from a single sample in a study of blood T cell repertoires in COVID-19. Assay: immunoSEQ multiplex PCR; the TCRdb copy retains only in-frame clones and omits some. The sample includes 360,000 or so clones, roughly 89% seen only once; the top ten take roughly 3.9%. The sequenced sample was peripheral blood. These receptors all come from a woman aged 55-69 years with COVID-19, enrolled during active disease. Each CDR3 is given with its conserved first and last residue. Fields, in order: V gene, J gene, CDR3 protein.

V gene: TRBV19
J gene: TRBJ1-5
CDR3 protein: CASRKQGSGNQPQHF

V gene: TRBV4-2
J gene: TRBJ1-1
CDR3 protein: CASSLNAQAPGEAFF

V gene: TRBV7-2
J gene: TRBJ2-7
CDR3 protein: CASSLEGGSRLVYEQYF

V gene: TRBV5-4
J gene: TRBJ1-4
CDR3 protein: CASSAGPETGAEKLFF

V gene: TRBV19
J gene: TRBJ2-1
CDR3 protein: CASSKLAGGPNEQFF

V gene: TRBV3-1/TRBV3-2
J gene: TRBJ2-5
CDR3 protein: CASSQERRTGRVETQYF

V gene: TRBV28
J gene: TRBJ1-5
CDR3 protein: CASSPPGQPQHF

V gene: TRBV5-6
J gene: TRBJ1-1
CDR3 protein: CASSLVPDMNTEAFF

V gene: TRBV5-1
J gene: TRBJ1-1
CDR3 protein: CASSPGFWTEAFF

V gene: TRBV18
J gene: TRBJ1-1
CDR3 protein: CASSPEGQGEAFF

V gene: TRBV19
J gene: TRBJ1-2
CDR3 protein: CASSTPPGQGFGYTF

V gene: TRBV3-1/TRBV3-2
J gene: TRBJ2-5
CDR3 protein: CASSLRGNQETQYF

V gene: TRBV7-9
J gene: TRBJ2-4
CDR3 protein: CASSDRGRENIQYF

V gene: TRBV19
J gene: TRBJ2-2
CDR3 protein: CASSGGGAGELFF

V gene: TRBV4-1
J gene: TRBJ2-2
CDR3 protein: CASSQDPGRNTGELFF

V gene: TRBV7-6
J gene: TRBJ2-7
CDR3 protein: CASSLMGASSYEQYF

V gene: TRBV7-9
J gene: TRBJ2-3
CDR3 protein: CASSSTLPRQGISTDTQYF

V gene: TRBV2
J gene: TRBJ2-7
CDR3 protein: CASSYERGAYEQYF

V gene: TRBV7-9
J gene: TRBJ2-7
CDR3 protein: CASSPEQGVVDEQYF

V gene: TRBV2
J gene: TRBJ2-5
CDR3 protein: CASTRQEETQYF

V gene: TRBV28
J gene: TRBJ2-3
CDR3 protein: CASSSRGGLTDTQYF

V gene: TRBV27
J gene: TRBJ1-6
CDR3 protein: CASRVGTENSPLHF

V gene: TRBV28
J gene: TRBJ1-3
CDR3 protein: CASSLPGLRSGNTIYF

V gene: TRBV14
J gene: TRBJ1-1
CDR3 protein: CASSLTGGWTEAFF

V gene: TRBV4-2
J gene: TRBJ2-3
CDR3 protein: CASSQDIFENYRTSTDTQYF

V gene: TRBV9
J gene: TRBJ1-1
CDR3 protein: CASSGLTGGGEAFF

V gene: TRBV13
J gene: TRBJ2-3
CDR3 protein: CASRSSGGGTQYF

V gene: TRBV28
J gene: TRBJ1-3
CDR3 protein: CASVPTTGVTRNTIYF

V gene: TRBV6-5
J gene: TRBJ1-6
CDR3 protein: CASNRGNSPLHF

V gene: TRBV10-2
J gene: TRBJ2-1
CDR3 protein: CASSFSTGSMGHNEQFF

V gene: TRBV2
J gene: TRBJ2-5
CDR3 protein: CASSEAEIAAQVETQYF

V gene: TRBV19
J gene: TRBJ2-6
CDR3 protein: CASSLQGSGANVLTF

V gene: TRBV19
J gene: TRBJ1-2
CDR3 protein: CASSPPGTGGYYGYTF

V gene: TRBV28
J gene: TRBJ1-1
CDR3 protein: CASSLPDRGVGDTEAFF

V gene: TRBV6-6
J gene: TRBJ1-1
CDR3 protein: CASSYSGGARNTEAFF

V gene: TRBV14
J gene: TRBJ1-4
CDR3 protein: CASSLTGSREKLFF

V gene: TRBV18
J gene: TRBJ2-1
CDR3 protein: CASSPLRRDEQFF

V gene: TRBV19
J gene: TRBJ2-2
CDR3 protein: CASSRGQNTGELFF

V gene: TRBV9
J gene: TRBJ2-7
CDR3 protein: CASSVASGTGSYEQYF

V gene: TRBV28
J gene: TRBJ2-2
CDR3 protein: CATQTGNHPGELFF

V gene: TRBV9
J gene: TRBJ1-3
CDR3 protein: CASSVDRLHGNTIYF

V gene: TRBV6-6
J gene: TRBJ1-4
CDR3 protein: CASSYGTGGEKLFF

V gene: TRBV9
J gene: TRBJ1-1
CDR3 protein: CASSDTGGPSAAFF

V gene: TRBV6-2/TRBV6-3
J gene: TRBJ2-1
CDR3 protein: CASSYQSSSYNEQFF

V gene: TRBV18
J gene: TRBJ1-1
CDR3 protein: CASSWDRGGKNTEAFF

V gene: TRBV6-5
J gene: TRBJ2-3
CDR3 protein: CASSYSMGLTDTQYF

V gene: TRBV5-1
J gene: TRBJ2-3
CDR3 protein: CASSLQVREGGTDTQYF

V gene: TRBV24-1
J gene: TRBJ1-2
CDR3 protein: CATSDYREGYTF